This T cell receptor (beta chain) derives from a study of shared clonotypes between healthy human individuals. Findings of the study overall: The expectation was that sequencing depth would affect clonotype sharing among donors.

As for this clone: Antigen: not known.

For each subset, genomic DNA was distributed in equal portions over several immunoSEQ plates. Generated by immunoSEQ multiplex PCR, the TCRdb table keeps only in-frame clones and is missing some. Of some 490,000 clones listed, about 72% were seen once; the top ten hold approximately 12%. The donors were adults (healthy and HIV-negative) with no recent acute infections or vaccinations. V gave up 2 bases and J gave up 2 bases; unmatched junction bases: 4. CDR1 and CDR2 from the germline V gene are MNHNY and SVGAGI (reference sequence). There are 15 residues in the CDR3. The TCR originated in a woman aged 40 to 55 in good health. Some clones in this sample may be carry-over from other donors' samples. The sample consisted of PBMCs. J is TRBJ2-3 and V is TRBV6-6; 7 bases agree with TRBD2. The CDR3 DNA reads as TGTGCCAGCAGTTACGCGGGAGTGACCACAGATACGCAGTATTTT. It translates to CASSYAGVTTDTQYF.